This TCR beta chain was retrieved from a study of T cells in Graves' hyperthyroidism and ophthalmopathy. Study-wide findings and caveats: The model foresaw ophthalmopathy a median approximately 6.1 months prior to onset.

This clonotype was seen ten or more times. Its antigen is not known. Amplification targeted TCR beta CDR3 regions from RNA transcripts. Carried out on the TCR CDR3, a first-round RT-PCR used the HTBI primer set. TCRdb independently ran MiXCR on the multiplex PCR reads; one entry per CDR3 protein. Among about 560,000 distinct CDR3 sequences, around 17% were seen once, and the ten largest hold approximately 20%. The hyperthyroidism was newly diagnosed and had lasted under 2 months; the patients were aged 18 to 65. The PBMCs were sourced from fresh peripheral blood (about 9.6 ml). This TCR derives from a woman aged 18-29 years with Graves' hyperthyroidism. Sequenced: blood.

The CDR3 region is CASSTGNSPLHF. DNA of the CDR3: TGTGCCAGCAGTACAGGGAACTCACCCCTCCACTTT. The J gene is TRBJ1-6, the V gene TRBV12-3 or TRBV12-4; the D gene is possibly TRBD1 (6 bases). Trimming pared 5 bases from V and 10 bases from J, leaving 9 bases between. The CDR3 length is 12 residues.